The entry below gives a single TCR beta chain sequence along with its context. What it binds is not known. These data are taken from a study of T cell responses to AZD1222 COVID-19 vaccine. Study results and limitations: The donor group comprised mostly white British people and more females; the analysis possibly underestimated clonal diversity.

Data came from immunoSEQ multiplex PCR; TCRdb stores just in-frame clones and leaves some out. This sample has some 150,000 clones, with about 93% found just once. The clonotype originates from an adult in good health. This material consisted of peripheral blood, taken on day 0 of AZD1222 vaccination.

The CDR3 nucleotides are TGTGCCAGTAGTATGGGCAGGAGTAGCAATCAGCCCCAGCATTTT. Translation gives CASSMGRSSNQPQHF. V usage is TRBV19 and J usage is TRBJ1-5; D unclear. The ends were cut back, 3 bases at V and 0 bases at J, with 9 bases in the middle. The length of the CDR3 is 15 residues. Germline loops: CDR1 LNHDA, CDR2 SQIVND (reference sequence).